This T cell receptor (beta chain) was captured by sequencing in a study of early T cells in non-severe SARS-CoV-2 infection (dated by TCRdb to the early 2020s). Study-wide context: TCR sequencing used bulk RNA from unsorted whole blood, so alpha and beta chains could not be paired. Overall study results and their limits: VDJdb matching was skewed toward anti-spike CD8 responses and likely underestimated virus-specific expansions by missing private and CD4 specificities.

Library preparation used 5' RACE. These reads were obtained on a NextSeq 500. The TCR library protocol attached unique molecular identifiers to individual cDNA molecules to correct for sequencing error and PCR bias. Both TCR alpha and beta chains were sequenced, and tight co-correlation was observed between alpha and beta sequence abundances in each sample. The authors' pipeline ran thus. Decombinator V4 was used to annotate the V gene, J gene and CDR3 of the TCR sequences. Expanded TCRs were defined as changing significantly between any two time points under a Poisson model with p below 0.0001. Abundances of TCRs were expressed as counts per million after normalisation to the total number of TCRs sequenced in each sample. TRAV1-2 paired with TRAJ12, TRAJ20 or TRAJ33 defined MAIT TCRs, while TRAV10 paired with TRAJ18 defined iNKT TCRs. VDJdb, accessed on 1 November 2021, was searched for TCRs annotated for CMV, EBV and SARS-CoV-2, and TCRs annotated for more than one antigen were excluded. TCRdb redid the processing of the public reads, applying fastp at Q25 and MiXCR, and retained in-frame beta chains. Rows with one shared CDR3 protein collapse into an entry with the most common genes and DNA. For this entry, the V and J calls and clone size follow TCRdb and not the study's own pipeline. This sample lists under 70,000 distinct CDR3 sequences; about 12% were detected once. Clones ranked in the top ten supply 7.5% to 10% of the sample.

This was a case-control study nested in a cohort of healthcare workers in London, UK, who had nasopharyngeal swab PCR tests and blood samples taken every week. Healthcare workers were recruited during the week of the UK lockdown, between 23 and 31 March 2020, and followed weekly for up to 16 weeks. The CDR3 contains 16 residues, cysteine and phenylalanine counted. This entry keeps only the CDR3 DNA: 48 bases, framed from base 1. V lost 6 bases and J lost 0 bases; the stretch between them is 17 bases long. The germline V gene (reference sequence) specifies MNHEY as CDR1 and SMNVEV as CDR2. This clonotype was seen only a few times. It lacks a known antigen. Base qualities are not at hand, and no much larger clone is one base apart.

Here the sequenced sample was whole blood, taken at baseline. In this chain, TRBV27 is recombined with TRBJ1-1; a weak D assignment points to TRBD1 (6 bases agree). The receptor was derived from an adult who was a healthcare worker with PCR-confirmed SARS-CoV-2 infection or an uninfected control (not recorded which). The base sequence is TGTGCCAGCAGGCCAGAACGGACAGAGATGAACACTGAAGCTTTCTTT. Its protein product is CASRPERTEMNTEAFF.